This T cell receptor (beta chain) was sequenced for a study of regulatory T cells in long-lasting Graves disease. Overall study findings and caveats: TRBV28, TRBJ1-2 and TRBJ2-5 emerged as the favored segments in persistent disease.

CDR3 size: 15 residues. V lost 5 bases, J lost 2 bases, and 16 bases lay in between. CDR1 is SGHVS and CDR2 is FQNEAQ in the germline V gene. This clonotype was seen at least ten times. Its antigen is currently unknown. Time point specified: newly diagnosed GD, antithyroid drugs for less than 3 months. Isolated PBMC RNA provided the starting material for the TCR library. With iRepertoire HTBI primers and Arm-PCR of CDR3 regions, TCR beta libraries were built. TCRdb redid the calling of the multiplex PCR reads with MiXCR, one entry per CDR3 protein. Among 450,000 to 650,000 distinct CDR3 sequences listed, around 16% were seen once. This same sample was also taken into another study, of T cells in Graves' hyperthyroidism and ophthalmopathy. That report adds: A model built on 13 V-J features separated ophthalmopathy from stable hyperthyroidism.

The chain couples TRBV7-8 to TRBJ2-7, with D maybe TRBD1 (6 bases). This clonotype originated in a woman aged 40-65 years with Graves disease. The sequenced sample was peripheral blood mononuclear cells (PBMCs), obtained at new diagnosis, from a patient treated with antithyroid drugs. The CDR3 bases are TGTGCCAGCAGCCCCCACAGGGACCGAACCTACGAGCAGTACTTC. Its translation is CASSPHRDRTYEQYF. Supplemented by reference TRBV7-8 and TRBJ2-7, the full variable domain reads GAGVSQSPRYKVAKRGQDVALRCDPISGHVSLFWYQQALGQGPEFLTYFQNEAQLDKSGLPSDRFFAERPEGSVSTLKIQRTQQEDSAVYLCASSPHRDRTYEQYFGPGTRLTVT.